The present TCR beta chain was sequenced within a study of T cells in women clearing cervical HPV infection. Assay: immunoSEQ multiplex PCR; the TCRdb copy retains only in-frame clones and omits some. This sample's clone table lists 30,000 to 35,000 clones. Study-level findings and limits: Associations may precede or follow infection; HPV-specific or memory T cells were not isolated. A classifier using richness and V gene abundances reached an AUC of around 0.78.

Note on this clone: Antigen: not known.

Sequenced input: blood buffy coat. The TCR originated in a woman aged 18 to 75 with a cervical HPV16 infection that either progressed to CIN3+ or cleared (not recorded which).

The CDR3 loop is CSAVAGGRYEQYF. The sequenced part of the CDR3 DNA is TGCAGTGCGGTAGCGGGAGGACGGTACGAG. This chain connects TRBV20-1 to TRBJ2-7, with 10 positions matching TRBD2. The read terminates 3 residues ahead of where the CDR3 ends, so the germline J gene completes it. In germline, CDR1 is DFQATT, CDR2 SNEGSKA (reference sequence). V lost 6 bases and J lost 4; bases outside the gene matches: 6. This CDR3 spans 13 amino acids.